Each of the 14 T cell receptor beta chains below was sequenced from the same sample in a study of vaccination and CD4 T cells after COVID-19. The antigens of these receptors remain unknown. Oncomine TCR Beta short-read sequencing was applied to DNA from cultured CD4+ T cells. TCRdb reprocessed the PCR reads via MiXCR and lists one record per CDR3 protein. The table has around 20,000 distinct CDR3 sequences, 43% seen once. The treatment here: roughly 10-day PBMC culture with coronavirus spike peptide pools or control peptides (ViraFEST assay). The source material was CD4+ T cells from blood, cultured in vitro, sampled after SARS-CoV-2 vaccination. These receptors were taken from a human donor who had recovered from COVID-19.

This clonotype was detected a few times. The chain employs TRBV6-1 and TRBJ2-5; 8 positions agree with TRBD2. Unmatched junction bases numbered 5, after V lost 10 bases and J lost 1 base. The CDR3 totals 13 residues. CDR1 MNHNS and CDR2 SASEGT come from the germline V gene. CDR3 sequence reads: CATTSGLQETQYF. CDR3 sequence (DNA): TGTGCCACTACTAGCGGCCTCCAAGAGACCCAGTACTTC.

This chain links TRBV2 with TRBJ1-5; D call uncertain. Trimming took 6 bases from V and 6 from J, leaving 9 bases between them. CDR1 SNHLY and CDR2 FYNNEI come from the germline V gene. The CDR3 spans 12 residues. CDR3 amino acids: CASSMSGQPQHF. The DNA for the CDR3 is TGTGCCAGCAGCATGAGTGGTCAGCCCCAGCATTTT.

In this sample, this clonotype turned up a few times. The genes are TRBV4-3 and TRBJ1-1; D not certain. The germline gives CDR1 LGHNA, CDR2 YSLEER. Trimming left V 0 bases short and J 1 base short, with 9 bases between. CDR3 length: 15 amino acids. The CDR3 region is CASSQDTAGNTEAFF. For the CDR3, the DNA is TGCGCCAGCAGCCAAGATACGGCGGGGAACACTGAAGCTTTCTTT.

The chain is built from TRBV7-2 and TRBJ2-6; 10 nucleotides agree with TRBD2. J gave up 2 bases and V 2 bases, and 9 bases lay outside the gene matches. The CDR3 is 19 residues long. Germline V gene sequence: CDR1 SGHTA, CDR2 FQGNSA. The CDR3 reads CASSLFKAGGPTGANVLTF. The DNA of the CDR3 is TGTGCCAGCAGCTTATTCAAAGCGGGAGGGCCAACTGGGGCCAACGTCCTGACTTTC.

The J gene is TRBJ1-1, the V gene TRBV19; perhaps TRBD1 as D (5 bases). V lost 2 bases and J 5 bases, leaving 12 bases between the germline ends. The CDR3 has 14 residues. The germline CDR1 and CDR2 sequences are LNHDA and SQIVND (reference sequence). The CDR3 region has the DNA TGTGCCAGTAGTATAAAAGGGGCAGGGACTGAAGCTTTCTTT. It is translated as CASSIKGAGTEAFF.

The chain has TRBV10-1 and TRBJ2-2; D not certain. Germline-derived CDR1 and CDR2 are WNHNN and SYGVQD (reference sequence). This CDR3 contains 13 residues. Deletions cut 6 bases from V and 4 bases from J, with 9 bases between. CDR3 nucleotide sequence: TGCGCCAGCAGGATAGATGGCACCGGGGAGCTGTTTTTT. This translates into CASRIDGTGELFF.

This clonotype has more than one count but fewer than ten. V gene TRBV2 combines with J gene TRBJ1-2; weak D call: TRBD1 (5 bases). This CDR3 contains 13 residues. Trimming left V 4 bases short and J 7 bases short, with 13 bases between. Germline V gene data show CDR1 as SNHLY and CDR2 as FYNNEI. The CDR3 is CASSVGPRGGYTF. Here the CDR3 DNA reads TGTGCCAGCAGTGTGGGACCAAGGGGTGGCTACACCTTC.

V usage is TRBV7-2 and J usage is TRBJ2-1; possible D gene TRBD2, 5 bases. The CDR3 is made up of 15 amino acids. Trimming pared 1 base from V and 1 base from J, leaving 8 bases between. Germline V gene sequence: CDR1 SGHTA, CDR2 FQGNSA. The CDR3 DNA sequence: TGTGCCAGCAGCTTAGGGGGAGTTTCCTACAATGAGCAGTTCTTC. Protein sequence: CASSLGGVSYNEQFF.

This chain connects TRBV11-2 to TRBJ2-3; D remains ambiguous. Trimming pared 4 bases from V and 2 bases from J, leaving 13 bases between. There are 15 residues in the CDR3. The germline V gene encodes CDR1 SGHAT and CDR2 FQNNGV. The CDR3 here is CASSSSGADTDTQYF. For the CDR3, the DNA is TGTGCCAGCAGCTCATCAGGCGCCGACACAGATACGCAGTATTTT.

This clonotype occurred once. The chain couples TRBV7-2 to TRBJ2-3; 7 bases line up with TRBD2. Per germline, CDR1 SGHTA and CDR2 FQGNSA. This CDR3 has 16 amino acids. The ends lost 5 bases at V and 6 bases at J; junction bases unmatched: 14. The CDR3 nucleotides read TGTGCCAGCAGCGGGCTCGGCGGGGGATTAAGGGATACGCAGTATTTT. This codes for CASSGLGGGLRDTQYF.

V usage is TRBV27 and J usage is TRBJ2-7; a possible D gene is TRBD1 (6 bases). V shed 6 bases and J shed 3 bases, with 12 bases lying between them. Germline-derived CDR1 and CDR2 are MNHEY and SMNVEV (reference sequence). The CDR3 runs 13 residues. The DNA of the CDR3 is TGTGCCAGCAGAGAAACAGGGAACTACGAGCAGTACTTC. This gives the protein CASRETGNYEQYF.

This clonotype came up once. V and J are TRBV4-3 and TRBJ1-1, with D perhaps TRBD1 (5 bases). The V end lost 0 bases, the J end lost 4 bases, and 15 bases lay between the germline ends. In germline, CDR1 is LGHNA, CDR2 YSLEER. The CDR3 spans 16 residues. The CDR3 here is CASSQDEQPRGTEAFF. In DNA form, the CDR3 reads TGCGCCAGCAGCCAAGATGAGCAGCCTAGGGGCACTGAAGCTTTCTTT.

This clonotype has a handful of counts. V is TRBV28 and J is TRBJ1-5, with 11 nucleotides matching TRBD1. Germline lookup yields CDR1 MDHEN and CDR2 SYDVKM. With V trimmed by 7 bases and J by 3 bases, 11 bases remained unmatched. The CDR3 length is 17 residues. Here the CDR3 reads CASTKSGTGGFNQPQHF. CDR3 sequence (DNA): TGTGCCAGCACCAAATCCGGGACAGGGGGTTTCAATCAGCCCCAGCATTTT. Together with reference TRBV28 and TRBJ1-5, the CDR3 gives the full variable domain: DVKVTQSSRYLVKRTGEKVFLECVQDMDHENMFWYRQDPGLGLRLIYFSYDVKMKEKGDIPEGYSVSREKKERFSLILESASTNQTSMYLCASTKSGTGGFNQPQHFGDGTRLSIL.

The V gene is TRBV5-1, the J gene TRBJ1-2; perhaps TRBD1 as D (6 bases). V gave up 4 bases and J gave up 6 bases, with 10 bases separating them. The CDR3 is 12 amino acids. Germline CDR1 is SGHRS and CDR2 is YFSETQ. For the CDR3, the DNA is TGCGCCAGCAGCCCCGGGACAAATGGCTACACCTTC. Translating it yields CASSPGTNGYTF.